A single sample gave rise to the 15 T cell receptor beta chains below, sequenced in a study of PD-1 blockade in classical Hodgkin lymphoma. Some clones are missing from TCRdb's copy, which holds only in-frame ones; the method was immunoSEQ multiplex PCR. The sample carries roughly 61,000 clones, more than 80% recorded once. Brentuximab vedotin exposure varied, and every patient relapsed after autologous stem cell transplantation. Here the sequenced sample was peripheral blood mononuclear cells (PBMCs), taken at baseline. These receptors came from a human donor with classical Hodgkin lymphoma.

The chain has TRBV4-2 and TRBJ2-1; D is possibly TRBD2 (6 bases). Per germline, CDR1 LGHNA and CDR2 YNFKEQ. V was clipped by 2 bases and J by 8 bases, with 19 bases between them. The CDR3 loop spans 16 amino acids. CDR3 sequence reads: CASSQLDRGVKDEQFF. The CDR3, as DNA: TGTGCCAGCAGCCAACTTGACCGCGGGGTGAAGGATGAGCAGTTCTTC.

The J gene is TRBJ2-7, the V gene TRBV28, with D possibly being TRBD1 (5 bases). V lost 5 bases to trimming and J lost 1 base, with 21 bases between them. The CDR3 runs to 17 residues. Germline-derived CDR1 and CDR2 are MDHEN and SYDVKM. Here the CDR3 reads CASSQSPLYRLSYEQYF. DNA of the CDR3: TGTGCCAGCAGTCAGTCCCCCCTTTACAGGTTGTCCTACGAGCAGTACTTC.

This clone was seen only once. The V and J genes are TRBV7-9 and TRBJ1-1; D is undetermined. Germline V gene data show CDR1 as SEHNR and CDR2 as FQNEAQ (reference sequence). V was pared by 1 base and J by 3 bases, with 3 bases between. The CDR3 spans 12 residues. The CDR3 DNA reads as TGTGCCAGCAGCTTAGAGTACACTGAAGCTTTCTTT. Translated, it gives CASSLEYTEAFF.

Here the CDR3 reads CASSLNRASGYTF. Written as DNA, the CDR3 is TGTGCCAGCAGCTTAAACAGGGCCTCTGGCTACACCTTC. The chain joins TRBV7-8 to TRBJ1-2, with TRBD1 as a possible D gene (6 bases). V lost 2 bases and J lost 7, with 11 bases in between. This CDR3 region has 13 residues. The germline gives CDR1 SGHVS, CDR2 FQNEAQ. Variable domain in full (rest from reference TRBV7-8 and TRBJ1-2): GAGVSQSPRYKVAKRGQDVALRCDPISGHVSLFWYQQALGQGPEFLTYFQNEAQLDKSGLPSDRFFAERPEGSVSTLKIQRTQQEDSAVYLCASSLNRASGYTFGSGTRLTVV.

The CDR3 region is CASSENLGQTSGANVLTF. The CDR3 nucleotides read TGTGCCAGCAGTGAGAATCTCGGGCAGACCTCTGGGGCCAACGTCCTGACTTTC. The chain has TRBV6-1 and TRBJ2-6; D is unclear. CDR3 length: 18 amino acids. Between the trimmed V and J ends, which lost 3 bases and 0 bases, there was a span of 15 bases. Looked up from germline, CDR1 is MNHNS and CDR2 is SASEGT.

This chain uses TRBV5-6 with TRBJ1-2, with D hard to call. V shed 0 bases and J shed 3 bases, with 12 bases lying between them. The length of the CDR3 is 15 residues. CDR1 is SGHDT and CDR2 is YYEEEE in the germline V gene. For the CDR3, the DNA is TGTGCCAGCAGCTTGGCGACGAGGATACACTATGGCTACACCTTC. Translation: CASSLATRIHYGYTF. Combining the CDR3 with reference TRBV5-6 and TRBJ1-2 gives the whole variable domain DAGVTQSPTHLIKTRGQQVTLRCSPKSGHDTVSWYQQALGQGPQFIFQYYEEEERQRGNFPDRFSGHQFPNYSSELNVNALLLGDSALYLCASSLATRIHYGYTFGSGTRLTVV.

The J gene is TRBJ1-6, the V gene TRBV19; possibly TRBD1 for D (5 bases). V lost 8 bases, J lost 7 bases, and 15 bases lay in between. This CDR3 region has 14 residues. Germline CDR1 reads LNHDA; CDR2 reads SQIVND (reference sequence). As DNA, the CDR3 is TGTGCCAGTTCACCCGCAGGGCGGAATTCACCCCTCCACTTT. This codes for CASSPAGRNSPLHF. Drawing the rest from reference TRBV19 and TRBJ1-6, the complete variable domain is DGGITQSPKYLFRKEGQNVTLSCEQNLNHDAMYWYRQDPGQGLRLIYYSQIVNDFQKGDIAEGYSVSREKKESFPLTVTSAQKNPTAFYLCASSPAGRNSPLHFGNGTRLTVT.

This chain links TRBV10-3 with TRBJ1-2, with 10 positions matching TRBD1. Unmatched junction bases numbered 9, after V lost 6 bases and J lost 2 bases. The germline CDR1 and CDR2 sequences are ENHRY and SYGVKD. This CDR3 region has 16 residues. Here the CDR3 DNA reads TGTGCCATCAGCCGGGACAGGGGAGAGGGGAACTATGGCTACACCTTC. Translated: CAISRDRGEGNYGYTF.

V and J are TRBV15 and TRBJ2-7; TRBD1 or TRBD2 may be the D gene (5 bases each). The germline gives CDR1 LNHNV, CDR2 YYDKDF (reference sequence). The CDR3 spans 14 residues. The ends were cut back, 1 base at V and 0 bases at J, with 7 bases in the middle. CDR3 bases: TGTGCCACCAGCAGAGTGGGGGTCTCCTACGAGCAGTACTTC. This codes for CATSRVGVSYEQYF. The complete variable domain, with remaining parts taken from reference TRBV15 and TRBJ2-7, reads DAMVIQNPRYQVTQFGKPVTLSCSQTLNHNVMYWYQQKSSQAPKLLFHYYDKDFNNEADTPDNFQSRRPNTSFCFLDIRSPGLGDTAMYLCATSRVGVSYEQYFGPGTRLTVT.

Note on this clone: Germline is not matched at one junction end, which may reflect a read error. V is TRBV19 and J is TRBJ2-3; 11 bases match TRBD1. This CDR3 is 16 amino acids long. Per germline, CDR1 LNHDA and CDR2 SQIVND (reference sequence). CDR3 in amino acids: CASSVGTGGGTDTQYF. In DNA, the CDR3 is TGTGCCAGTAGCGTCGGGACAGGGGGGGGCACGGATACGCAGTATTTT.

This chain joins TRBV6-5 and TRBJ1-2; D unresolved. Germline loops: CDR1 MNHEY, CDR2 SVGAGI. This CDR3 has 14 amino acids. Trimming removed 4 bases from V and 8 bases from J, with 17 bases in between. CDR3 amino acids: CASSFGLHGKGYTF. The DNA for the CDR3 is TGTGCCAGCAGTTTTGGGCTCCACGGGAAAGGCTACACCTTC.

The genes are TRBV9 and TRBJ1-6; 7 bases map to TRBD1. CDR1 is SGDLS, CDR2 YYNGEE, per germline. The CDR3 is made up of 17 amino acids. With 4 bases clipped from V and 1 base from J, the junction kept 8 bases outside the gene matches. The CDR3 bases are TGTGCCAGCAGCCCCCGGACAGGTCGTTCCTATAATTCACCCCTCCACTTT. Translating gives CASSPRTGRSYNSPLHF. Based on the CDR3 plus reference TRBV9 and TRBJ1-6, the full variable domain is DSGVTQTPKHLITATGQRVTLRCSPRSGDLSVYWYQQSLDQGLQFLIQYYNGEERAKGNILERFSAQQFPDLHSELNLSSLELGDSALYFCASSPRTGRSYNSPLHFGNGTRLTVT.

This chain uses TRBV19 with TRBJ1-2; no clear D gene. The CDR3 has 13 residues. Deletions cut 3 bases from V and 0 bases from J, with 5 bases between. Germline loops: CDR1 LNHDA, CDR2 SQIVND (reference sequence). The CDR3 sequence is CASSIRANYGYTF. CDR3 nucleotides: TGTGCCAGTAGTATCCGAGCTAACTATGGCTACACCTTC.

The rearrangement uses TRBV4-1 and TRBJ2-7, with D uncertain. The CDR3 totals 14 residues. V was cut by 0 bases and J by 4 bases, with 10 bases left in between. Germline loops: CDR1 MGHRA, CDR2 YSYEKL. CDR3 bases: TGCGCCAGCAGCCAAGAGTACAGCCTTTACGAGCAGTACTTC. Translating gives CASSQEYSLYEQYF.

The rearrangement joins TRBV7-6 to TRBJ2-2; 10 bases are shared with TRBD2. Germline V gene lookup returns CDR1 SGHVS and CDR2 FNYEAQ. The CDR3 consists of 16 residues. Germline trimming cut 3 bases from V and 5 bases from J; bases unmatched to any gene: 6. Here the CDR3 reads CASSLESGGATGELFF. CDR3 DNA sequence: TGTGCCAGCAGCTTGGAAAGCGGGGGGGCAACCGGGGAGCTGTTTTTT.